This T cell receptor beta chain was sequenced for a study of human T cells and chemical hapten exposure. Using its own MiXCR run on the RACE reads, TCRdb lists one record per CDR3 protein. The sample holds under 100,000 distinct CDR3 sequences, roughly a tenth seen once. Germline CDR1 reads DFQATT; CDR2 reads SNEGSKA (reference sequence). The CDR3 is 11 amino acids. Time point indicated: patch test 2, 6 weeks after DPC sensitization. The treatment here: therapeutic diphenylcyclopropenone sensitization with weekly scalp DPC. This clonotype was observed at least ten times. Germline and junction disagree at one end, which may indicate a read error.

The chain combines TRBV20-1 with TRBJ2-1; 9 bases align to TRBD2. The receptor was derived from a woman aged 45-60 years with alopecia areata. Some clones in this sample may be carry-over from other donors' samples. The sample was whole blood, taken in connection with sensitization to the hapten diphenylcyclopropenone (DPC). The CDR3 bases are TGCAGTGCTTGGGGTCTAGCGGGGATCATCTTC. This sequence encodes CSAWGLAGIIF.